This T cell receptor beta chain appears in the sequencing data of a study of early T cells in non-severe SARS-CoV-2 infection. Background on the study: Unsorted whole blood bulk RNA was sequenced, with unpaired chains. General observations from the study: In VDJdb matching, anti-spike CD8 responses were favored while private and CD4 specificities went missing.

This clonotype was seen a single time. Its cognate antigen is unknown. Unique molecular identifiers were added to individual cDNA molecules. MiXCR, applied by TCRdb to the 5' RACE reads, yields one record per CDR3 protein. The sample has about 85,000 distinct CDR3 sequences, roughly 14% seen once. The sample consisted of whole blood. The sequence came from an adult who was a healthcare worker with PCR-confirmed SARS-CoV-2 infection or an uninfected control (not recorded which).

The CDR3 is CSVTTGGNQPQHF. Here the CDR3 DNA reads TGCAGCGTGACGACAGGGGGCAATCAGCCCCAGCATTTT. The chain links TRBV29-1 to TRBJ1-5; the match to TRBD1 covers 8 bases. The CDR3 runs 13 residues. The ends lost 6 bases at V and 2 bases at J; junction bases unmatched: 3. CDR1 is SQVTM, CDR2 ANQGSEA, per germline. Full variable domain (outside the CDR3, taken from reference TRBV29-1 and TRBJ1-5): SAVISQKPSRDICQRGTSLTIQCQVDSQVTMMFWYRQQPGQSLTLIATANQGSEATYESGFVIDKFPISRPNLTFSTLTVSNMSPEDSSIYLCSVTTGGNQPQHFGDGTRLSIL.